Detailed here is one T cell receptor (beta chain). The data were obtained in a study of blood T cell repertoires in COVID-19. About the study: In each case, the material was cDNA or gDNA derived from T cells, B-cell-depleted T cells, or PBMCs.

The authors' processing: Amplification of reference gene primers was used by the study to estimate nucleated cell counts. Using immunoSEQ multiplex PCR, the repertoire was profiled, and TCRdb retains in-frame clones only, with some absent. V and J calls and clone size are those listed in that table; D and trimming were worked out from the DNA. Of about 110,000 clones in the sample, 86% were seen once. Germline V lookup: CDR1 SQVTM, CDR2 ANQGSEA. Losses at the gene ends were 8 bases for V and 0 bases for J; bases not matched to a gene: 3. The CDR3 covers 13 residues. Sample: peripheral blood. The receptor was isolated from a man aged 40-49 years with acute or convalescent COVID-19. The gene calls are TRBV29-1 and TRBJ2-2; 7 bases match TRBD1. The CDR3 protein is CSHGQANTGELFF. As DNA, the CDR3 is TGCAGCCACGGACAGGCGAACACCGGGGAGCTGTTTTTT.